Each of the 8 T cell receptor beta chains below was sequenced from the same sample in a study of blood T cell repertoires in COVID-19. Sequencing was performed with immunoSEQ multiplex PCR; in TCRdb, only in-frame clones are kept and a portion is missing. The top ten clones hold under 5% of a sample with 160,000 or so clones, 87% of them seen once. The sample was peripheral blood. The receptors come from a woman in her sixties who had recovered from COVID-19.

The chain recombines TRBV6-5 with TRBJ1-3; the match to TRBD1 covers 8 bases. V was clipped by 7 bases and J by 4 bases; unmatched bases: 9. The CDR3 extends over 15 amino acids. Germline assignment: CDR1 MNHEY and CDR2 SVGAGI. The CDR3 DNA reads as TGTGCCAGCACCACCGGACAGGGCTTGGGAAACACCATATATTTT. This gives the protein CASTTGQGLGNTIYF.

This clone was recorded a few times. The chain carries TRBV5-1 and TRBJ2-1; 10 bases line up with TRBD2. Germline CDR1 SGHRS, CDR2 YFSETQ. V lost 4 bases to trimming and J lost 2 bases; unmatched junction nucleotides: 3. CDR3 size: 15 residues. CDR3 in DNA: TGCGCCAGCAGCAGTACTAGCGGGGCCTACAATGAGCAGTTCTTC. As protein: CASSSTSGAYNEQFF. The whole variable domain, remainder taken from reference TRBV5-1 and TRBJ2-1, is KAGVTQTPRYLIKTRGQQVTLSCSPISGHRSVSWYQQTPGQGLQFLFEYFSETQRNKGNFPGRFSGRQFSNSRSEMNVSTLELGDSALYLCASSSTSGAYNEQFFGPGTRLTVL.

V and J are TRBV11-2 and TRBJ1-6; 8 bases map to TRBD1. V lost 0 bases, J lost 3 bases, and 4 bases stayed unmatched. This CDR3 has 17 amino acids. Germline assignment: CDR1 SGHAT and CDR2 FQNNGV. The DNA for the CDR3 is TGTGCCAGCAGCTTAGACCCAGGGGGCTTCTATAATTCACCCCTCCACTTT. Protein: CASSLDPGGFYNSPLHF.

The chain carries TRBV5-1 and TRBJ1-1; TRBD1 matches at 7 bases. The ends lost 4 bases at V and 6 bases at J; junction bases unmatched: 9. Germline V gene lookup returns CDR1 SGHRS and CDR2 YFSETQ. This CDR3 region has 14 residues. The CDR3 region is CASSKDRDRPEAFF. The CDR3 coding sequence is TGCGCCAGCAGCAAAGACAGGGATCGACCTGAAGCTTTCTTT.

The genes are TRBV13 and TRBJ1-2; perhaps TRBD1 as D (5 bases). The V and J ends lost 1 base and 8 bases respectively, with 23 bases between them. Germline V lookup: CDR1 PRHDT, CDR2 FYEKMQ (reference sequence). The CDR3 consists of 17 residues. The CDR3 region is CASSLEGYFAAQEGYTF. CDR3 bases: TGTGCCAGCAGCTTAGAGGGGTATTTCGCCGCACAGGAAGGCTACACCTTC.

CDR3 region: CASSAGTDGNTIYF. In DNA form, the CDR3 reads TGCGCCAGCAGCGCCGGGACAGACGGAAACACCATATATTTT. The V call is TRBV5-1, the J call TRBJ1-3, with 7 bases matching TRBD1. Trimming at V came to 4 bases and at J to 4 bases, leaving 5 bases not matched to a gene. CDR3 size: 14 residues. Germline values: CDR1 SGHRS, CDR2 YFSETQ.

This clone has just a few counts. V and J are TRBV7-8 and TRBJ1-6; the D is unclear. V lost 1 base to trimming and J lost 7 bases, with 8 bases between them. The length of the CDR3 is 14 residues. Germline assignment: CDR1 SGHVS and CDR2 FQNEAQ. The CDR3 DNA follows: TGTGCCAGCAGCTTAGTTCCGGTGAATTCACCCCTCCACTTT. Translated, it gives CASSLVPVNSPLHF.

The gene calls are TRBV19 and TRBJ2-7; D call uncertain. The germline CDR1 and CDR2 sequences are LNHDA and SQIVND (reference sequence). V was pared by 2 bases and J by 1 base, with 6 bases between. The CDR3 consists of 13 residues. CDR3 coding DNA: TGTGCCAGTAGTATACAGGTATCCTACGAGCAGTACTTC. Translated, it gives CASSIQVSYEQYF.